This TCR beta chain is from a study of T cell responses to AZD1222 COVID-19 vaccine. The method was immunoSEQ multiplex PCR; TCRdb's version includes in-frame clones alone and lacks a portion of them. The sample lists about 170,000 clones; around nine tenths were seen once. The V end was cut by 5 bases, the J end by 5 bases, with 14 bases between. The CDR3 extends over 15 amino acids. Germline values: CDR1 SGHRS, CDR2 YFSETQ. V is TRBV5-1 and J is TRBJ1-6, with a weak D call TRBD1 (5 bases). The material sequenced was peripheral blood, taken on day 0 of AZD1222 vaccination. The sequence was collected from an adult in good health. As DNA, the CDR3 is TGCGCCAGCAGTACGACGGGGACTAATAATTCACCCCTCCACTTT. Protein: CASSTTGTNNSPLHF.